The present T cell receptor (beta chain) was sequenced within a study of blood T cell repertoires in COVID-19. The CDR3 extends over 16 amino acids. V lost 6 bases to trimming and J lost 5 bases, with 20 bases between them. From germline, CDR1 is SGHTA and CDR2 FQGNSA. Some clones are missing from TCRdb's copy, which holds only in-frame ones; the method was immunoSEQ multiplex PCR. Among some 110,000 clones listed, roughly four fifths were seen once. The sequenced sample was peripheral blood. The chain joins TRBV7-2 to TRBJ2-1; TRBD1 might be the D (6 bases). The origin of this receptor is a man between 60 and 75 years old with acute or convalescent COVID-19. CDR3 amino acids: CASSSTGTLPNNEQFF. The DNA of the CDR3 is TGTGCCAGCAGTTCAACCGGGACACTCCCCAACAATGAGCAGTTCTTC. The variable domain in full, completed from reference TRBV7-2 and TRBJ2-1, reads GAGVSQSPSNKVTEKGKDVELRCDPISGHTALYWYRQSLGQGLEFLIYFQGNSAPDKSGLPSDRFSAERTGGSVSTLTIQRTQQEDSAVYLCASSSTGTLPNNEQFFGPGTRLTVL.